Reported below is one T cell receptor (beta chain). Its target antigen remains unknown. Within one base of it there is no much larger clone, and no base qualities were kept. This entry comes from a study of metastatic and nonmetastatic thyroid tumors (dated by TCRdb to about 2020). Regarding the research as a whole: Repertoires from peripheral blood and from tumor or nodule tissue samples of malignant and benign thyroid patients were compared. Study-wide conclusions, independent of this receptor: In both blood and tumor samples, TCR beta diversity was reported to be significantly higher in malignant tumors than in benign nodules.

Receptor amplification or capture employed PCR. Sequenced using an Illumina HiSeq 4000. High-throughput sequencing was used to profile the TCR beta-chain CDR3 region of each patient. The authors processed their data as follows. Drawing on CDR3 differences between clinicopathological groups, the researchers built a classifier meant to tell apart patients with distant-metastatic papillary thyroid cancer. Repertoire diversity was assessed with the Shannon index, and tumor-blood repertoire similarity with the Morisita-Horn index. TCRdb reanalyzed the raw reads on its own, using fastp at Q25 for trimming and MiXCR for clone calling, and kept in-frame beta chains. What appears here as the V and J calls and clone size reflects TCRdb's work, not the paper's. The table for this sample lists about 14,000 clones; approximately 32% of them were counted only once. The ten largest account for 25% to 30% of the sample.

No treatment had been received by any patient before thyroid surgery. Using T-cell receptor beta sequencing, the study looked back at clinical samples from patients collected from about 2012 to 2018. Counted from cysteine to phenylalanine, this CDR3 has 15 amino acids. The entry retains the CDR3 DNA only, 45 bases that are in frame from base 1. V lost 2 bases and J lost 7 bases; the stretch between them is 15 bases long. The germline V gene encodes CDR1 DFQATT and CDR2 SNEGSKA (reference sequence). The rearranged segments are TRBV20-1 and TRBJ1-6, with TRBD1 perhaps the D gene, on 5 matching bases. This receptor was taken from a female donor with papillary thyroid cancer or a benign thyroid nodule (not recorded which). Some clones in this sample may be carry-over from other donors' samples. The sequenced material came from tumor tissue. The nucleotide sequence reads as follows: TGCAGTGCTAGACGCTCCGGGACGGAGAATTCACCCCTCCACTTT. Translated, this gives CSARRSGTENSPLHF.